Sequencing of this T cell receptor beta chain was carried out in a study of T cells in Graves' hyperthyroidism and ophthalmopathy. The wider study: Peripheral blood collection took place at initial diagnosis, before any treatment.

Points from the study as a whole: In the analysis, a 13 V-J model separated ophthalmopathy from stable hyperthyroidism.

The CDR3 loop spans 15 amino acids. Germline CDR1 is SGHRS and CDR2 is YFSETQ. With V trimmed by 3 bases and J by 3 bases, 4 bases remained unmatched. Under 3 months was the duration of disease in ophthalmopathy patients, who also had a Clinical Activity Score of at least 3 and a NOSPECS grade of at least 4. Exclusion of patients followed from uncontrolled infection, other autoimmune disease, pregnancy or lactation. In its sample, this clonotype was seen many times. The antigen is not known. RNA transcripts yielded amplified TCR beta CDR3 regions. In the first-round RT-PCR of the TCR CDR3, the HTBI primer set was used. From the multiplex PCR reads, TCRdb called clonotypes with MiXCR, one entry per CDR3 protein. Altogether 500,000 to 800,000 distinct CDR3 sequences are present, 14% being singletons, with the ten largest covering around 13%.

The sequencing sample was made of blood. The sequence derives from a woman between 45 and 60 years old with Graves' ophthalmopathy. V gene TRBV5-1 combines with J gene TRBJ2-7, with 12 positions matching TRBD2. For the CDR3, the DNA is TGCGCCAGCAGCTCCGGACTAGCGGGAAACTACGAGCAGTACTTC. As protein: CASSSGLAGNYEQYF.